The present T cell receptor (beta chain) was sequenced within a study of blood T cell repertoires in COVID-19. Study information: Donors in the United States, Italy and Spain gave samples during acute or convalescent COVID-19. T cells, B-cell-depleted T cells, or PBMCs supplied cDNA or gDNA.

In the source study's methods: By means of reference gene primer amplification, nucleated cell counts were estimated. Assay used: immunoSEQ multiplex PCR; TCRdb lists only in-frame clones, some missing. D and trimming come from the DNA, and the V and J calls and clone size come from that table. Of approximately 82,000 clones in the sample, approximately 82% were seen once. CDR1 and CDR2 (germline): SGHRS, YFSETQ. The junction had 8 bases not matched to a gene; V was cut back by 0 bases and J by 6 bases. This CDR3 is 16 amino acids long. This receptor was identified in a woman aged 55-70 years with acute or convalescent COVID-19. This sequence joins TRBV5-1 and TRBJ2-3, with TRBD2 matching over 9 bases. The material sequenced was peripheral blood. The CDR3 protein is CASSLVVAGGLDTQYF. CDR3 bases: TGCGCCAGCAGCTTGGTAGTCGCGGGAGGGTTGGATACGCAGTATTTT.